This TCR beta chain was sequenced in a study of CD8 T cells in Susac syndrome. The CDR3 sequence is 15 residues long. The germline V gene encodes CDR1 DFQATT and CDR2 SNEGSKA (reference sequence). Trimming cost V 2 bases and J 1 base; bases outside gene matches: 2. From blood CD8+ and CD4+ T cells, the TCR beta chain was sequenced. Both CD4+ and CD8+ T cells were negatively isolated, and TEMRA cells underwent FACS enrichment. An amount of RNA that ranged from roughly 0.5 to 1 ug was reverse transcribed with random hexamers. TCRdb re-derived calls from the immunoSEQ multiplex PCR reads in MiXCR, one entry per CDR3 protein. The data show about 160,000 distinct CDR3 sequences, under 95% seen once.

V gene TRBV20-1 combines with J gene TRBJ2-5; 12 positions agree with TRBD2. Specimen: CD4+ T cells from PBMCs. The receptor comes from a human donor in good health. CDR3 nucleotide sequence: TGCAGTGCTAGAAAGGGACTAGCGGGCCAAGAGACCCAGTACTTC. This sequence encodes CSARKGLAGQETQYF.